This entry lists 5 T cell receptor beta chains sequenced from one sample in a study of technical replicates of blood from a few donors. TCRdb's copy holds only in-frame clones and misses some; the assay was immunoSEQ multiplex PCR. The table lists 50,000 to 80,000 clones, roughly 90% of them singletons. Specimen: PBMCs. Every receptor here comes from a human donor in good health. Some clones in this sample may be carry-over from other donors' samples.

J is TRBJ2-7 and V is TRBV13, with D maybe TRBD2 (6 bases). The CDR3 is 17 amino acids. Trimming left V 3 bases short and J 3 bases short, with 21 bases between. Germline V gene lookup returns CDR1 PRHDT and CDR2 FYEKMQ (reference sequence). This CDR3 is CASSFSGLGGENYEQYF. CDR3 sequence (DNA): TGTGCCAGCAGCTTCTCCGGGTTGGGGGGAGAAAACTACGAGCAGTACTTC. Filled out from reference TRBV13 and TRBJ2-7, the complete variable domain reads AAGVIQSPRHLIKEKRETATLKCYPIPRHDTVYWYQQGPGQDPQFLISFYEKMQSDKGSIPDRFSAQQFSDYHSELNMSSLELGDSALYFCASSFSGLGGENYEQYFGPGTRLTVT.

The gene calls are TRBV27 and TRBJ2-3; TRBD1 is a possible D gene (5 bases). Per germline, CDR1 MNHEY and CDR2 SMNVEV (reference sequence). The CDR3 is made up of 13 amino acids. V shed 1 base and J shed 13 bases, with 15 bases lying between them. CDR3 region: CASSLFLQALEYF. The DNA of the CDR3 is TGTGCCAGCAGTTTATTCCTACAGGCCCTTGAGTATTTT.

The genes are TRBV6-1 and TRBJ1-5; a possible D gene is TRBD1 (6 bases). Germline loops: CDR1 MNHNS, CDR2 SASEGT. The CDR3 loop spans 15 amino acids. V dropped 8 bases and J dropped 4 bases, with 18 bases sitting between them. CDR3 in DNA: TGTGCCAGCTCCTCGAGTAGGGGGGGTAATCAGCCCCAGCATTTT. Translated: CASSSSRGGNQPQHF.

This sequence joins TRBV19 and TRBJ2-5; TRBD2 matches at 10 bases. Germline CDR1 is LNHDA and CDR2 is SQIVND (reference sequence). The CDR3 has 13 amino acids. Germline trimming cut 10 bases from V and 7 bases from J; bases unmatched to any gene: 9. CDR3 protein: CANRETSGRTQYF. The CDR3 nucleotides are TGTGCCAATAGGGAGACTAGCGGGCGGACCCAGTACTTC.

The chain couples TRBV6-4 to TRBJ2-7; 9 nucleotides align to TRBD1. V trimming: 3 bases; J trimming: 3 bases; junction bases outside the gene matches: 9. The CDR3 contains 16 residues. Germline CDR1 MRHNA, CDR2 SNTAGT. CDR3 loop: CASSELTGGRGYEQYF. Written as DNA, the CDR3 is TGTGCCAGCAGTGAGCTTACAGGGGGCCGCGGCTACGAGCAGTACTTC.